This record concerns one T cell receptor (beta chain) sequence. This specimen belongs to a study of blood T cell repertoires in COVID-19. This CDR3 is built from 15 residues. V was shortened by 5 bases and J by 0 bases, with 11 bases between the two germline ends. In germline, CDR1 is MDHEN, CDR2 SYDVKM. The table came from immunoSEQ multiplex PCR; TCRdb's copy has only in-frame clones and leaves some out. The top ten hold 2.5% to 3.5% of the sample, which has roughly 100,000 clones, approximately 83% seen once. The material sequenced was peripheral blood. The clonotype was recovered from a woman of 80 years or more with active or convalescent COVID-19. This rearrangement joins TRBV28 to TRBJ1-3; D gene unclear. This CDR3 is CASSHNPLSGNTIYF. DNA for the CDR3: TGTGCCAGCAGTCACAATCCCCTCTCTGGAAACACCATATATTTT.